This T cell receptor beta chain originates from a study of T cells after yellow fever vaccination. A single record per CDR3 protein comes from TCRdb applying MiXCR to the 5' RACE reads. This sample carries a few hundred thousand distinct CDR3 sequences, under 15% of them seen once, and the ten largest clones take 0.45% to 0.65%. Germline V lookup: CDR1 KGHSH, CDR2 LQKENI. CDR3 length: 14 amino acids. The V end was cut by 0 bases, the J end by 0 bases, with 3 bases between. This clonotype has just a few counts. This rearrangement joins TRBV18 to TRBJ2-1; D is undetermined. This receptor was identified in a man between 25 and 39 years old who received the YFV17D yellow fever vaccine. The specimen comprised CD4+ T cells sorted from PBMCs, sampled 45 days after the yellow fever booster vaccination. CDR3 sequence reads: CASSPPDSYNEQFF. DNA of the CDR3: TGTGCCAGCTCACCACCAGACTCCTACAATGAGCAGTTCTTC.